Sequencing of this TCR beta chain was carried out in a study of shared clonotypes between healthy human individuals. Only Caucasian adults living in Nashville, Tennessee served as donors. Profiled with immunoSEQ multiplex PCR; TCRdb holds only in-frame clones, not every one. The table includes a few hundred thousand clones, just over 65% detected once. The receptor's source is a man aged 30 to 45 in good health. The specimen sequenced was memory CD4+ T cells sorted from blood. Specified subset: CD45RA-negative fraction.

CDR3 bases: TGTGCCAGCAGCTTAAGACAGGGAGCATTCCAAGAGACCCAGTACTTC. Amino acid sequence: CASSLRQGAFQETQYF. The rearrangement uses TRBV7-8 and TRBJ2-5; 7 bases align to TRBD1. Unmatched junction bases numbered 7, after V lost 2 bases and J lost 1 base. The CDR3 covers 16 residues. Germline-derived CDR1 and CDR2 are SGHVS and FQNEAQ.